Listed below are T cell receptor beta chains from one sample, sequenced in a study of blood T cell repertoires in COVID-19. Here immunoSEQ multiplex PCR was the method, and the copy in TCRdb shows in-frame clones only, minus some. Among around 130,000 clones listed, roughly 89% were seen once. The sequenced material came from peripheral blood. These receptors all come from a man aged 45-65 years with active or convalescent COVID-19. Both conserved end residues are trimmed from each CDR3. Fields, in order: J gene, clone size, V gene, CDR3 protein. Only some rows state a clone size, as once, few, many or a class for expanded clones.

>TRBJ2-1|few|TRBV28
ASSLRLAVNEQF
>TRBJ2-7|-|TRBV5-1
ASSLVGRPEQY
>TRBJ2-2|-|TRBV14
ASSQGLLNTGELF
>TRBJ2-7|-|TRBV19
ASSVSGTSTSYEQY
>TRBJ2-2|-|TRBV11-3
ASSLMTGAGELF
>TRBJ1-3|-|TRBV30
AWSPSSGNTIY
>TRBJ1-2|-|TRBV6-6
ASSYSADRGTYGYT
>TRBJ1-1|once|TRBV12-3/TRBV12-4
ARKGISTEAF
>TRBJ1-2|-|TRBV30
AWTGGVGGYT
>TRBJ2-1|-|TRBV27
ASSPYPARTSGRPYNEQF
>TRBJ2-7|-|TRBV5-4
ASSSGTVSSYEQY
>TRBJ2-1|-|TRBV4-3
ASSQDLPSGGMNEQF
>TRBJ1-1|-|TRBV2
ASRGQGPNTEAF
>TRBJ2-3|-|TRBV12-5
ASGLGLRGVADTQY
>TRBJ2-2|-|TRBV30
AWNFGREAGELF
>TRBJ1-5|-|TRBV28
ASRSGTTSVQPQH
>TRBJ2-1|-|TRBV4-1
ASSQAGGSSNEQF
>TRBJ2-1|-|TRBV13
ASSSITSAGLNNEQF
>TRBJ2-2|-|TRBV27
ASSFSSPGTGRAGELF
>TRBJ2-7|few|TRBV21-1
ASTRDFSEQY
>TRBJ1-1|-|TRBV18
ASSPLGRNTEAF
>TRBJ1-3|-|TRBV12-5
ASGSHSPSGNTIY
>TRBJ2-3|-|TRBV4-2
ASSRGINTDTQY